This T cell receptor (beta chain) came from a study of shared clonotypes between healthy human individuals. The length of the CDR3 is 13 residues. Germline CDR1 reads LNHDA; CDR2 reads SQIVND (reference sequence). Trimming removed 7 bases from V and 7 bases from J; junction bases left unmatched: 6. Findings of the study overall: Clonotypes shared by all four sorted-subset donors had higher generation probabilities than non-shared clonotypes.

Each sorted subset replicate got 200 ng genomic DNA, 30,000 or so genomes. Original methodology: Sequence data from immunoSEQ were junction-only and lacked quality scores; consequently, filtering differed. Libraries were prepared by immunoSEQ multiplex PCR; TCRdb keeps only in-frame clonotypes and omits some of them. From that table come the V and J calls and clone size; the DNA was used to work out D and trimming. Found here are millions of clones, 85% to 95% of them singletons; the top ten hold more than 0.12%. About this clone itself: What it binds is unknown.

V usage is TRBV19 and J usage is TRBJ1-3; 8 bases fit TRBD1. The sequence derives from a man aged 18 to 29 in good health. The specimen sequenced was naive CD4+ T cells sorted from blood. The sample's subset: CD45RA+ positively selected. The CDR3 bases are TGTGCCAGTACCTCAACAGGGGGTAACACCATATATTTT. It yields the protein CASTSTGGNTIYF.